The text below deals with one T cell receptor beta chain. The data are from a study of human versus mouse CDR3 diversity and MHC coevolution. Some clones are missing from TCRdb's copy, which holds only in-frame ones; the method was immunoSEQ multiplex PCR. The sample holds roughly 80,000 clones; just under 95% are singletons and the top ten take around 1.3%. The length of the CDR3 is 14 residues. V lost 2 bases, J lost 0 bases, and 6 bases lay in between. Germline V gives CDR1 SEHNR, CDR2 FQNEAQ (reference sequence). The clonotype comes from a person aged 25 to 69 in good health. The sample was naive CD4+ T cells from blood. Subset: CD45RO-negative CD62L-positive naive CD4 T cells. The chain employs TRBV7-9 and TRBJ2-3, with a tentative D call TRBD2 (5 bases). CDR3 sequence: CASSLIASTDTQYF. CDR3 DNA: TGTGCCAGCAGCTTAATAGCGAGCACAGATACGCAGTATTTT.